These 20 T cell receptor beta chains originate from one sample sequenced in a study of cytomegalovirus exposure and HLA in healthy donors. Both 60 Vbeta primers and 13 Jbeta primers went into the PCR. The assay was immunoSEQ multiplex PCR, and TCRdb's table has in-frame clones only and misses some. The sample has 170,000 or so clones, 80% seen once. Sequencing was done on a sample of PBMCs. The receptors here all came from a man aged 25 to 40 in good health and CMV-seropositive.

V gene TRBV5-4 combines with J gene TRBJ2-7; 7 bases line up with TRBD2. The junction had 10 bases not matched to a gene; V was cut back by 5 bases and J by 5 bases. The CDR3 is made up of 14 amino acids. CDR1 is SGHNT, CDR2 YYREEE, per germline (reference sequence). DNA for the CDR3: TGTGCCAGCAGACCGAGCGGGGTTCTCAACGAGCAGTACTTC. Translation: CASRPSGVLNEQYF. The whole variable domain, remainder taken from reference TRBV5-4 and TRBJ2-7, is ETGVTQSPTHLIKTRGQQVTLRCSSQSGHNTVSWYQQALGQGPQFIFQYYREEENGRGNFPPRFSGLQFPNYSSELNVNALELDDSALYLCASRPSGVLNEQYFGPGTRLTVT.

Points on this clone: The same CDR3 arises from other DNA sequences in this sample as well. V and J are TRBV27 and TRBJ2-7; tentative D call: TRBD2 (6 bases). CDR1 MNHEY and CDR2 SMNVEV come from the germline V gene (reference sequence). The V end was cut by 2 bases, the J end by 1 base, with 6 bases between. This CDR3 has 13 amino acids. The CDR3 sequence: CASSLRGSYEQYF. DNA of the CDR3: TGTGCCAGCAGTTTACGGGGGTCCTACGAGCAGTACTTC.

CDR3 residues: CASSQGAGAYGYTF. CDR3 nucleotide sequence: TGTGCCAGCAGCCAGGGGGCGGGGGCGTATGGCTACACCTTC. The V call is TRBV7-9, the J call TRBJ1-2; TRBD1 aligns across 8 bases. J gave up 5 bases and V 5 bases, and 7 bases lay outside the gene matches. The CDR3 covers 14 residues. Germline CDR1 SEHNR, CDR2 FQNEAQ (reference sequence).

This clone occurred a few times. The rearrangement joins TRBV18 to TRBJ2-5; D ambiguous. The CDR3 runs to 13 residues. Trimming cost V 3 bases and J 6 bases, with 11 bases left between them. The germline CDR1 and CDR2 sequences are KGHSH and LQKENI. The CDR3 loop reads CASSPRTLQTQYF. The CDR3 DNA follows: TGTGCCAGCTCACCTCGAACTCTGCAGACCCAGTACTTC.

The chain links TRBV5-1 to TRBJ2-7, with 8 bases aligning to TRBD2. V shed 0 bases, J shed 0 bases, and the junction held 2 bases outside the gene matches. In germline, CDR1 is SGHRS, CDR2 YFSETQ. The CDR3 contains 15 residues. This chain's CDR3 is CASSLAGGASYEQYF. CDR3 DNA sequence: TGCGCCAGCAGCTTGGCCGGGGGGGCCTCCTACGAGCAGTACTTC. The full variable domain, with the rest looked up from reference TRBV5-1 and TRBJ2-7, is KAGVTQTPRYLIKTRGQQVTLSCSPISGHRSVSWYQQTPGQGLQFLFEYFSETQRNKGNFPGRFSGRQFSNSRSEMNVSTLELGDSALYLCASSLAGGASYEQYFGPGTRLTVT.

Here the CDR3 reads CSGGQSNEKLFF. The CDR3 nucleotides are TGCAGCGGAGGACAGTCTAATGAAAAACTGTTTTTT. The chain combines TRBV29-1 with TRBJ1-4, with D possibly matching TRBD1 (6 bases). V was clipped by 7 bases and J by 3 bases, with 9 bases between them. Per the germline V gene, CDR1 is SQVTM and CDR2 is ANQGSEA. The CDR3 totals 12 residues. Variable domain in full (rest from reference TRBV29-1 and TRBJ1-4): SAVISQKPSRDICQRGTSLTIQCQVDSQVTMMFWYRQQPGQSLTLIATANQGSEATYESGFVIDKFPISRPNLTFSTLTVSNMSPEDSSIYLCSGGQSNEKLFFGSGTQLSVL.

The chain uses TRBV5-6 and TRBJ2-5; 13 bases align to TRBD2. CDR1 is SGHDT, CDR2 YYEEEE, per germline. The CDR3 has 17 amino acids. J was trimmed by 4 bases and V by 0 bases; bases with no gene match: 6. Written as DNA, the CDR3 is TGTGCCAGCAGCTTGGTTACTAGCGGGAGGGCCGCAGAGACCCAGTACTTC. Translating it yields CASSLVTSGRAAETQYF. Filled out from reference TRBV5-6 and TRBJ2-5, the complete variable domain reads DAGVTQSPTHLIKTRGQQVTLRCSPKSGHDTVSWYQQALGQGPQFIFQYYEEEERQRGNFPDRFSGHQFPNYSSELNVNALLLGDSALYLCASSLVTSGRAAETQYFGPGTRLLVL.

This rearrangement joins TRBV5-4 to TRBJ2-1; 8 bases are shared with TRBD1. Trimming at V came to 2 bases and at J to 8 bases, leaving 3 bases not matched to a gene. CDR3 length: 13 residues. Germline values: CDR1 SGHNT, CDR2 YYREEE (reference sequence). CDR3 sequence: CASSFGQGDEQFF. The CDR3 nucleotides are TGTGCCAGCAGCTTCGGACAGGGAGATGAGCAGTTCTTC.

This chain uses TRBV18 with TRBJ2-5, with D maybe TRBD1 (6 bases). CDR3 size: 14 residues. The germline CDR1 and CDR2 sequences are KGHSH and LQKENI. V shed 5 bases and J shed 3 bases, with 13 bases lying between them. The CDR3: CASSMITGKETQYF. Here the CDR3 DNA reads TGTGCCAGCTCAATGATAACAGGGAAAGAGACCCAGTACTTC.

V usage is TRBV29-1 and J usage is TRBJ2-1, with 13 positions matching TRBD2. J was trimmed by 8 bases and V by 5 bases; bases with no gene match: 3. The CDR3 has 13 residues. Germline V gene sequence: CDR1 SQVTM, CDR2 ANQGSEA. The CDR3: CSVRTSGSYEQFF. CDR3 DNA: TGCAGCGTTCGGACTAGCGGGAGTTATGAGCAGTTCTTC.

This clone was seen just once. The gene calls are TRBV28 and TRBJ2-3, with TRBD1 matching 9 bases. The CDR3 length is 16 residues. CDR1 and CDR2 (germline): MDHEN, SYDVKM. Trimming took 6 bases from V and 5 from J; bases not matched to a gene: 12. In DNA form, the CDR3 reads TGTGCCAGCAGCTTGACAGGGGGTGAAGGTAGAGATACGCAGTATTTT. It translates to CASSLTGGEGRDTQYF.

The chain employs TRBV10-1 and TRBJ2-7, with unresolved D. Trimming removed 3 bases at V and 3 bases at J, with 6 bases between. Germline CDR1 reads WNHNN; CDR2 reads SYGVQD (reference sequence). The length of the CDR3 is 12 residues. The CDR3 DNA follows: TGCGCCAGCAGTGATCTCGGCTACGAGCAGTACTTC. Translation gives CASSDLGYEQYF.

This clone was counted a single time. This sequence joins TRBV5-1 and TRBJ1-5; TRBD1 agrees at 7 bases. Per the germline V gene, CDR1 is SGHRS and CDR2 is YFSETQ. The CDR3 has 17 amino acids. V shed 0 bases, J shed 0 bases, and the junction held 6 bases outside the gene matches. DNA for the CDR3: TGCGCCAGCAGCTTGGAACCCGGGACAGCTAGCAATCAGCCCCAGCATTTT. Protein: CASSLEPGTASNQPQHF.

The CDR3 bases are TGCGCCAGCAGCCACGGGACTAGCGGGACCCAAGAGACCCAGTACTTC. Translating it yields CASSHGTSGTQETQYF. The chain combines TRBV5-1 with TRBJ2-5; 13 nucleotides agree with TRBD2. In germline, CDR1 is SGHRS, CDR2 YFSETQ. The V and J ends lost 4 bases and 1 base, in that order; junction bases with no gene match: 4. The CDR3 extends over 16 amino acids.

V gene TRBV18 combines with J gene TRBJ2-7, with 14 bases that match TRBD2. The CDR3 spans 18 residues. With 3 bases clipped from V and 2 bases from J, the junction kept 9 bases outside the gene matches. CDR1 and CDR2 from the germline V gene are KGHSH and LQKENI. This CDR3 is CASSPAGTSGRMAYEQYF. The CDR3, as DNA: TGTGCCAGCTCACCGGCCGGGACTAGCGGGAGAATGGCCTACGAGCAGTACTTC.

This clone was seen a single time. The chain recombines TRBV7-8 with TRBJ1-3; 8 bases are shared with TRBD1. The V segment lost 0 bases and the J segment 3 bases; nucleotides outside the gene matches: 4. The CDR3 is made up of 16 amino acids. From germline, CDR1 is SGHVS and CDR2 FQNEAQ. The CDR3 here is CASSLAPGGFGNTIYF. CDR3 bases: TGTGCCAGCAGCTTAGCGCCAGGGGGCTTTGGAAACACCATATATTTT.

The chain carries TRBV28 and TRBJ2-1, with TRBD2 matching over 12 bases. V was pared by 5 bases and J by 7 bases, with 9 bases of the junction left unmatched. The CDR3 length is 16 residues. Looked up from germline, CDR1 is MDHEN and CDR2 is SYDVKM. CDR3 DNA sequence: TGTGCCAGCAGTATCCTAGCGGGGGGGCCTCGTAATGAGCAGTTCTTC. It specifies CASSILAGGPRNEQFF.

This chain uses TRBV2 with TRBJ2-3; D call uncertain. CDR1 SNHLY and CDR2 FYNNEI come from the germline V gene. This CDR3 is built from 15 residues. V lost 9 bases and J 2 bases, leaving 18 bases between the germline ends. This chain's CDR3 is CARLGYTNSTDTQYF. The CDR3 nucleotides read TGTGCCAGACTGGGCTACACGAATTCCACAGATACGCAGTATTTT.

This chain connects TRBV2 to TRBJ2-7, with a weak D call TRBD1 (5 bases). Deletions cut 0 bases from V and 3 bases from J, with 12 bases between. Germline CDR1 reads SNHLY; CDR2 reads FYNNEI. The CDR3 sequence is 15 residues long. The CDR3 DNA reads TGTGCCAGCAGTGAAGCGCCAGGGTCGGTCTACGAGCAGTACTTC. This encodes CASSEAPGSVYEQYF.

This chain joins TRBV9 and TRBJ1-3; D call uncertain. Germline assignment: CDR1 SGDLS and CDR2 YYNGEE. CDR3 size: 13 residues. Trimming removed 3 bases at V and 3 bases at J, with 7 bases between. The CDR3 sequence: CASSAGGGNTIYF. The CDR3 DNA reads as TGTGCCAGCAGCGCGGGAGGTGGAAACACCATATATTTT.